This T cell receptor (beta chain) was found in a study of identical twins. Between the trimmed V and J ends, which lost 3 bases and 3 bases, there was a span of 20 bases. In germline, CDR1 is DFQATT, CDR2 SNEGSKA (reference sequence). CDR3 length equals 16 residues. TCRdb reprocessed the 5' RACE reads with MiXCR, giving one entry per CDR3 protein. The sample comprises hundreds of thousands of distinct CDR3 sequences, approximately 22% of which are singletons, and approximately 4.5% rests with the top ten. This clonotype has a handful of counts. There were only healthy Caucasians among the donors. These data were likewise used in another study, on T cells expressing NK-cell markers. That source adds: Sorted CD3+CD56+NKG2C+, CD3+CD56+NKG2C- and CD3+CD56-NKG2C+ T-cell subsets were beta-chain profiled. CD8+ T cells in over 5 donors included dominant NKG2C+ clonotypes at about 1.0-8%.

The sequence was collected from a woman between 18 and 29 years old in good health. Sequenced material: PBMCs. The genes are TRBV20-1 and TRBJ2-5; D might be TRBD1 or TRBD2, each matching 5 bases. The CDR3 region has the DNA TGCAGTGCTAGTACGTCCAGGGACCGAGCAGAAGAGACCCAGTACTTC. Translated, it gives CSASTSRDRAEETQYF.